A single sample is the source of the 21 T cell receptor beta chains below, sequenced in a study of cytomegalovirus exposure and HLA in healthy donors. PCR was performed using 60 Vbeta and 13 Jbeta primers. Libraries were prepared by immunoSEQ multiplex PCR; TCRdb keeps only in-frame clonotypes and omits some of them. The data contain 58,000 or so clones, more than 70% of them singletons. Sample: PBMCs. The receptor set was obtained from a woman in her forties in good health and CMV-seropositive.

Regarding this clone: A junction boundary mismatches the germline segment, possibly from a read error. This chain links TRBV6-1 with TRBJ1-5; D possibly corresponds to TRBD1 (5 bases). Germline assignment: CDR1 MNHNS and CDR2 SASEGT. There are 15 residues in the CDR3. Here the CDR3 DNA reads TGTTCCAGCAGTGAGGTGGACACGGGCAATCAGCCCCAGCATTTT. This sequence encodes CSSSEVDTGNQPQHF.

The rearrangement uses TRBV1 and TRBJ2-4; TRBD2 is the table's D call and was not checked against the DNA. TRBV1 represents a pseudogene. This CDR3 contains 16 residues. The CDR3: CTSSQEKRPVERIQYF. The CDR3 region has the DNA TGCACCAGCAGCCAAGAAAAGCGCCCCGTGGAACGTATTCAGTACTTC.

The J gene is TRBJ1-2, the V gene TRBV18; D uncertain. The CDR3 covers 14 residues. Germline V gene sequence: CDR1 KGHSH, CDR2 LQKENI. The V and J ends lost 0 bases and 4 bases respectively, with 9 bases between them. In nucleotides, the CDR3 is TGTGCCAGCTCACCACCGGAGCGGTCCTATGGCTACACCTTC. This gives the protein CASSPPERSYGYTF. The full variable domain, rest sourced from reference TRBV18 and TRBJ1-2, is NAGVMQNPRHLVRRRGQEARLRCSPMKGHSHVYWYRQLPEEGLKFMVYLQKENIIDESGMPKERFSAEFPKEGPSILRIQQVVRGDSAAYFCASSPPERSYGYTFGSGTRLTVV.

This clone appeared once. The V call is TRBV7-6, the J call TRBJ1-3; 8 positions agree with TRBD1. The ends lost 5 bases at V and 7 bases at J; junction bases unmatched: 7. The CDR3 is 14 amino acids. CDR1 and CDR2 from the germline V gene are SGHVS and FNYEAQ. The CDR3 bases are TGTGCCAGCAGCCCTAGTCGACAGGGGAACACCATATATTTT. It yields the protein CASSPSRQGNTIYF. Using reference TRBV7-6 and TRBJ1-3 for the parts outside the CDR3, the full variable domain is GAGVSQSPRYKVTKRGQDVALRCDPISGHVSLYWYRQALGQGPEFLTYFNYEAQQDKSGLPNDRFSAERPEGSISTLTIQRTEQRDSAMYRCASSPSRQGNTIYFGEGSWLTVV.

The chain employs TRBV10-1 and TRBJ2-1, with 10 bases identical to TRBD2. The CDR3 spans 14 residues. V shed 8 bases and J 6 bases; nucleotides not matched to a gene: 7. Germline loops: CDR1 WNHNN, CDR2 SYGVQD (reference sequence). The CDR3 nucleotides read TGCGCCAGCTCCAGCGGGGGGGCGGGCAATGAGCAGTTCTTC. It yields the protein CASSSGGAGNEQFF.

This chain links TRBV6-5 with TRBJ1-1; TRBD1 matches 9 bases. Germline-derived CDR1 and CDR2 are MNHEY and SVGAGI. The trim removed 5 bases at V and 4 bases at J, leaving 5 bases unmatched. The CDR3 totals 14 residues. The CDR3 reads CASSTGGVSTEAFF. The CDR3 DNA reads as TGTGCCAGCAGTACAGGGGGCGTGAGCACTGAAGCTTTCTTT.

For the CDR3, the DNA is TGCGCCAGCAGCCCACAAGGAGGTGGGGGCGGCACAGATACGCAGTATTTT. It encodes CASSPQGGGGGTDTQYF. The chain combines TRBV5-1 with TRBJ2-3; D possibly corresponds to TRBD1 (6 bases). The CDR3 has 17 residues. Germline V CDR1 and CDR2: SGHRS, YFSETQ. Trimming shortened V by 4 bases and J by 1 base, and 19 bases separated the two germline ends.

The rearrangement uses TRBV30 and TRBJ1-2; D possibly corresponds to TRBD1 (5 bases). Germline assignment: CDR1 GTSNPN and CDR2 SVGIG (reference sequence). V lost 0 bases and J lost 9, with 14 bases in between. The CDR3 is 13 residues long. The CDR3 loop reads CAWSVAGVVRYTF. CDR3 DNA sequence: TGTGCCTGGAGTGTGGCGGGGGTGGTTCGCTACACCTTC. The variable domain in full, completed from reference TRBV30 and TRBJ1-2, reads SQTIHQWPATLVQPVGSPLSLECTVEGTSNPNLYWYRQAAGRGLQLLFYSVGIGQISSEVPQNLSASRPQDRQFILSSKKLLLSDSGFYLCAWSVAGVVRYTFGSGTRLTVV.

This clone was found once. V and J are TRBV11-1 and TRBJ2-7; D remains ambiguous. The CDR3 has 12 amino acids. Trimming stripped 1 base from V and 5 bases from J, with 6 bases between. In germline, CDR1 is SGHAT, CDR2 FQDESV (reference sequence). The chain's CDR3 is CASSLVFDEQYF. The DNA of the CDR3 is TGTGCCAGCAGCTTAGTGTTCGACGAGCAGTACTTC.

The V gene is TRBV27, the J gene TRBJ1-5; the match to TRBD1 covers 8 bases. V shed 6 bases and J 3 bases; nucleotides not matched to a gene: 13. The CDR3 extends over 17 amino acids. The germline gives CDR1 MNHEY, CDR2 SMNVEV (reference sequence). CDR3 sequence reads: CASRTIGTGGSNQPQHF. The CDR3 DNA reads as TGTGCCAGCAGGACGATCGGGACAGGAGGTTCCAATCAGCCCCAGCATTTT.

The CDR3 sequence is CASSLDRSGDTQYF. In DNA, the CDR3 is TGTGCCAGCAGCCTCGACAGGTCAGGAGATACGCAGTATTTT. This chain joins TRBV11-2 and TRBJ2-3; possible D gene TRBD1, 6 bases. This CDR3 contains 14 residues. From germline, CDR1 is SGHAT and CDR2 FQNNGV. Between the trimmed V and J ends, which lost 5 bases and 5 bases, there was a span of 14 bases. The whole variable domain, remainder taken from reference TRBV11-2 and TRBJ2-3, is EAGVAQSPRYKIIEKRQSVAFWCNPISGHATLYWYQQILGQGPKLLIQFQNNGVVDDSQLPKDRFSAERLKGVDSTLKIQPAKLEDSAVYLCASSLDRSGDTQYFGPGTRLTVL.

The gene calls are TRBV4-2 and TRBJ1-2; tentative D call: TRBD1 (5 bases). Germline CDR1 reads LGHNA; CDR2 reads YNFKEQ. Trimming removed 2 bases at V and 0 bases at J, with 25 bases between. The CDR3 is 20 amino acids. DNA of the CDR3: TGTGCCAGCAGCCAACCGTCTTGGGGCCAAAAGGAAACCTCTAACTATGGCTACACCTTC. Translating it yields CASSQPSWGQKETSNYGYTF.

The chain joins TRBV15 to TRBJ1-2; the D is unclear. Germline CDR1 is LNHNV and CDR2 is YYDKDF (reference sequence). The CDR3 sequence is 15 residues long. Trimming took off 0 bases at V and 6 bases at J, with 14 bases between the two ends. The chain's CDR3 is CATSRDPTGSNGYTF. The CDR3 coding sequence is TGTGCCACCAGCAGAGATCCCACGGGGAGCAATGGCTACACCTTC.

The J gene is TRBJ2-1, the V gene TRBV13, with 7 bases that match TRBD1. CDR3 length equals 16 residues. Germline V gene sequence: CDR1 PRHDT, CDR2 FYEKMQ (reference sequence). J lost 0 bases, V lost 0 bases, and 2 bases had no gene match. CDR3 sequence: CASSLGGQSSYNEQFF. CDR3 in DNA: TGTGCCAGCAGCTTAGGGGGACAGAGCTCCTACAATGAGCAGTTCTTC. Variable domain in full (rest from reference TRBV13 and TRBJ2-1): AAGVIQSPRHLIKEKRETATLKCYPIPRHDTVYWYQQGPGQDPQFLISFYEKMQSDKGSIPDRFSAQQFSDYHSELNMSSLELGDSALYFCASSLGGQSSYNEQFFGPGTRLTVL.

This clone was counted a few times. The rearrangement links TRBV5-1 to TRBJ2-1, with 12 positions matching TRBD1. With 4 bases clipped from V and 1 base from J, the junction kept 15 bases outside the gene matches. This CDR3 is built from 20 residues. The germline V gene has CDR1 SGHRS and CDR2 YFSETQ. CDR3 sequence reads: CASSPSGGGTGGESYNEQFF. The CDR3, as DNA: TGCGCCAGCAGCCCCTCAGGGGGGGGGACAGGGGGCGAATCCTACAATGAGCAGTTCTTC.

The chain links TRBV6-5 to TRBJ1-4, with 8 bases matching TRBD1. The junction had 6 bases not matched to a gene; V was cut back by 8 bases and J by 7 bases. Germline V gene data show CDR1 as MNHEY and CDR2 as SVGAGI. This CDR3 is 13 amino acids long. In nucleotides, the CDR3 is TGTGCCAGCCATGGACAGGGAGGTGAAAAACTGTTTTTT. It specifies CASHGQGGEKLFF.

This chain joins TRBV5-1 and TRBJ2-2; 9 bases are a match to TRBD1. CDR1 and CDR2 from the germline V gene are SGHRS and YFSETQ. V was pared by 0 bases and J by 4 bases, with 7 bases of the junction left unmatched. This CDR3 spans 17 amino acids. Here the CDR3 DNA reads TGCGCCAGCAGCTTGGGACCGGGACAGGGTCGCACCGGGGAGCTGTTTTTT. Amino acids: CASSLGPGQGRTGELFF.

CDR3 protein: CASSAGLDNEQFF. The CDR3 nucleotides are TGTGCCAGCAGTGCCGGACTGGACAATGAGCAGTTCTTC. The J gene is TRBJ2-1, the V gene TRBV6-1, with D tentatively TRBD2 (5 bases). The CDR3 covers 13 residues. Germline V lookup: CDR1 MNHNS, CDR2 SASEGT. V gave up 4 bases and J gave up 5 bases, with 9 bases separating them.

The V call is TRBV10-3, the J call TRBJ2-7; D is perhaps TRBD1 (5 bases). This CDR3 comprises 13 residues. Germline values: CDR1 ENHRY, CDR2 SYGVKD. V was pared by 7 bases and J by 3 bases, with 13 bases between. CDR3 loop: CAINPGFVYEQYF. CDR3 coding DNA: TGTGCCATCAACCCAGGGTTTGTCTACGAGCAGTACTTC.

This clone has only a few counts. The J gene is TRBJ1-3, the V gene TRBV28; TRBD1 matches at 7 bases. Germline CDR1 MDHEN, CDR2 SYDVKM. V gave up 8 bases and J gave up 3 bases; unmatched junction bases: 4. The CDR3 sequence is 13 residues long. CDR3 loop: CASEGAIGNTIYF. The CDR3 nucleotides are TGTGCCAGCGAGGGGGCGATTGGAAACACCATATATTTT.

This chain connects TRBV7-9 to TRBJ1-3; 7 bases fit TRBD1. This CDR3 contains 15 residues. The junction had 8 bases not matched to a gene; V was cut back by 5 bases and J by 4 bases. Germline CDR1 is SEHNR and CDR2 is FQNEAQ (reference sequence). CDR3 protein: CASSPWDSQGNTIYF. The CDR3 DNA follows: TGTGCCAGCAGCCCTTGGGACAGTCAGGGAAACACCATATATTTT.